Listed here are 6 T cell receptor beta chains from one sample, sequenced in a study of cytomegalovirus exposure and HLA in healthy donors. The PCR was carried out with 60 Vbeta primers and 13 Jbeta primers. Sequencing used immunoSEQ multiplex PCR; TCRdb keeps in-frame clones, though not all of them. The data show 120,000 or so clones, around 72% seen once. The sequenced sample consisted of PBMCs. The origin of the receptors is a woman in her thirties or forties in good health and CMV-seropositive.

A single count supports this clone. Other DNA sequences within the sample encode an identical CDR3. CDR3 DNA sequence: TGTGCCAGCAGCGTAGGAGGGGGTAACTATGGCTACACCTTC. It encodes CASSVGGGNYGYTF. The chain has TRBV9 and TRBJ1-2, with TRBD1 as a possible D gene (6 bases). V was clipped by 0 bases and J by 1 base, with 7 bases between them. The CDR3 is 14 amino acids. The germline gives CDR1 SGDLS, CDR2 YYNGEE.

V and J are TRBV5-4 and TRBJ1-3, with TRBD1 matching over 7 bases. V lost 4 bases and J lost 3; bases outside the gene matches: 1. Germline V gives CDR1 SGHNT, CDR2 YYREEE (reference sequence). The CDR3 totals 13 residues. The CDR3 sequence is CASSRQGGNTIYF. DNA for the CDR3: TGTGCCAGCAGCAGACAGGGTGGAAACACCATATATTTT.

The rearrangement uses TRBV6-5 and TRBJ1-6, with no clear D. The length of the CDR3 is 13 residues. Germline V gene sequence: CDR1 MNHEY, CDR2 SVGAGI. The ends were cut back, 5 bases at V and 6 bases at J, with 8 bases in the middle. The CDR3 loop is CASSRQANSPLHF. The CDR3 region has the DNA TGTGCCAGCAGTCGCCAGGCTAATTCACCCCTCCACTTT.

The rearrangement joins TRBV7-6 to TRBJ2-3; 9 bases agree with TRBD2. Losses at the gene ends were 1 base for V and 1 base for J; bases not matched to a gene: 6. CDR3 length: 17 amino acids. Germline assignment: CDR1 SGHVS and CDR2 FNYEAQ. This CDR3 reads CASSLGPRGGGTDTQYF. CDR3 DNA: TGTGCCAGCAGCTTAGGTCCGCGGGGGGGCGGCACAGATACGCAGTATTTT.

This rearrangement joins TRBV5-1 to TRBJ2-1; D not resolved. This CDR3 region has 11 residues. CDR1 SGHRS and CDR2 YFSETQ come from the germline V gene. V dropped 0 bases and J dropped 8 bases, with 3 bases sitting between them. The CDR3 nucleotides are TGCGCCAGCAGCTTGGCCGATGAGCAGTTCTTC. Residues: CASSLADEQFF.

The gene calls are TRBV29-1 and TRBJ2-3; TRBD1 might be the D (5 bases). Germline loops: CDR1 SQVTM, CDR2 ANQGSEA. The CDR3 spans 12 residues. The V and J ends lost 8 bases and 3 bases respectively, with 12 bases between them. CDR3 sequence (DNA): TGCAGCACCTCCCAGGGAACAGATACGCAGTATTTT. Its translation is CSTSQGTDTQYF.